The clone carrying this TCR beta chain occurred once. Its antigen is undetermined. Germline and junction disagree at one end, which may indicate a read error. Molecular barcoding with unique molecular identifiers was used for the TCRbeta library. From the PCR reads, TCRdb called clonotypes with MiXCR, one entry per CDR3 protein. The sample consists of some 200,000 distinct CDR3 sequences, under 13% of them appearing once. The germline gives CDR1 KGHSH, CDR2 LQKENI. CDR3 length: 15 amino acids. The sample belongs to a study of T-cell reconstitution after alpha-beta-depleted transplantation in children. General study results and limits: Recipient T cells and thymic progenitors that survived gave rise to the high TCRbeta diversity observed at day 60 in some patients.

Sequencing was performed on PBMCs, taken before TCRalphabeta/CD19-depleted stem cell transplant. The receptor's source is a child less than two years old with acute myeloid leukemia, due to receive a stem cell transplant. This chain joins TRBV18 and TRBJ1-2; D gene ambiguous. The DNA for the CDR3 is TGTACCAGCTCACCACGGGAGGGAACTAACTATGGCTACACCTTC. Amino acid sequence: CTSSPREGTNYGYTF.